A single sample gave rise to the 18 T cell receptor beta chains below, sequenced in a study of cytomegalovirus exposure and HLA in healthy donors. The PCR made use of 60 Vbeta and 13 Jbeta primers. Profiled with immunoSEQ multiplex PCR; TCRdb holds only in-frame clones, not every one. There are under 200,000 clones in the sample, with about 6% held by the top ten. The specimen was PBMCs. These receptor sequences come from a man in his thirties or forties in good health and CMV-seronegative.

With respect to this clone: Other DNA sequences of this sample code for an identical CDR3. V and J are TRBV9 and TRBJ2-7; 8 bases are shared with TRBD2. V was pared by 3 bases and J by 2 bases, with 7 bases of the junction left unmatched. This CDR3 is 15 amino acids long. Germline CDR1 is SGDLS and CDR2 is YYNGEE. This chain's CDR3 is CASSAEAGAAYEQYF. The CDR3 DNA reads as TGTGCCAGCAGCGCAGAAGCGGGGGCCGCCTACGAGCAGTACTTC.

The chain joins TRBV7-8 to TRBJ2-2; D may be TRBD2 (6 bases). V was clipped by 3 bases and J by 4 bases, with 12 bases between them. Germline CDR1 SGHVS, CDR2 FQNEAQ. The CDR3 consists of 15 residues. CDR3 DNA: TGTGCCAGCAGCTTCGGGGGTAGGGGCACCGGGGAGCTGTTTTTT. This codes for CASSFGGRGTGELFF.

CDR3 sequence (DNA): TGTGCCAGCAGCCTCGAGAGCGGGGTAACCTACGAGCAGTACTTC. This gives the protein CASSLESGVTYEQYF. V is TRBV11-3 and J is TRBJ2-7; 7 nucleotides line up with TRBD2. Germline V lookup: CDR1 SGHNT, CDR2 YENEEA. This CDR3 has 15 residues. V lost 5 bases, J lost 2 bases, and 9 bases stayed unmatched. The variable domain in full, with the rest retrieved from reference TRBV11-3 and TRBJ2-7, is EAGVVQSPRYKIIEKKQPVAFWCNPISGHNTLYWYLQNLGQGPELLIRYENEEAVDDSQLPKDRFSAERLKGVDSTLKIQPAELGDSAVYLCASSLESGVTYEQYFGPGTRLTVT.

This chain joins TRBV30 and TRBJ2-7; the D gene is possibly TRBD2 (6 bases). Germline V gene data show CDR1 as GTSNPN and CDR2 as SVGIG (reference sequence). The CDR3 is 13 amino acids. The V gene lost 0 bases and the J gene lost 6 bases, with 12 bases spanning the gap. CDR3 region: CAWSVVGAGEQYF. In DNA, the CDR3 is TGTGCCTGGAGTGTTGTGGGAGCGGGCGAGCAGTACTTC. Filled out from reference TRBV30 and TRBJ2-7, the complete variable domain reads SQTIHQWPATLVQPVGSPLSLECTVEGTSNPNLYWYRQAAGRGLQLLFYSVGIGQISSEVPQNLSASRPQDRQFILSSKKLLLSDSGFYLCAWSVVGAGEQYFGPGTRLTVT.

The V gene is TRBV29-1, the J gene TRBJ2-5; D is possibly TRBD1 (6 bases). CDR3 length: 13 residues. V was trimmed by 2 bases and J by 1 base, leaving 8 bases between them. Germline-derived CDR1 and CDR2 are SQVTM and ANQGSEA. CDR3 in DNA: TGCAGCGTTGAACCGGACAGCCAAGAGACCCAGTACTTC. This gives the protein CSVEPDSQETQYF.

The CDR3 bases are TGTGCCAGCAGCCGGGGGTTGAACACTGAAGCTTTCTTT. Translation: CASSRGLNTEAFF. The rearrangement uses TRBV5-5 and TRBJ1-1, with D possibly TRBD1 on 5 matching bases. The V gene lost 4 bases and the J gene lost 0 bases, with 7 bases spanning the gap. The germline V gene encodes CDR1 SGHKS and CDR2 YYEKEE (reference sequence). The CDR3 is made up of 13 amino acids.

This rearrangement joins TRBV10-3 to TRBJ2-5; D is undetermined. Germline CDR1 is ENHRY and CDR2 is SYGVKD. V was cut by 6 bases and J by 3 bases, with 8 bases left in between. The CDR3 runs to 12 residues. The CDR3 nucleotides are TGTGCCATCAGGGGCGAAGAAGAGACCCAGTACTTC. Translated, it gives CAIRGEEETQYF.

The chain recombines TRBV9 with TRBJ2-3, with D unresolved. CDR3 length: 13 amino acids. Trimming cost V 4 bases and J 2 bases, with 8 bases left between them. CDR1 SGDLS and CDR2 YYNGEE come from the germline V gene. CDR3 in amino acids: CASSPHNTDTQYF. The CDR3 nucleotides read TGTGCCAGCAGCCCACATAACACAGATACGCAGTATTTT. The whole variable domain, filled in from reference TRBV9 and TRBJ2-3, reads DSGVTQTPKHLITATGQRVTLRCSPRSGDLSVYWYQQSLDQGLQFLIQYYNGEERAKGNILERFSAQQFPDLHSELNLSSLELGDSALYFCASSPHNTDTQYFGPGTRLTVL.

This chain uses TRBV30 with TRBJ1-3, with D maybe TRBD1 (5 bases). There are 13 residues in the CDR3. Germline CDR1 reads GTSNPN; CDR2 reads SVGIG (reference sequence). V gave up 2 bases and J gave up 4 bases, with 9 bases separating them. This chain's CDR3 is CAWSTGDGNTIYF. The CDR3 DNA sequence: TGTGCCTGGAGTACGGGGGACGGAAACACCATATATTTT.

The chain recombines TRBV4-1 with TRBJ1-2; 11 bases agree with TRBD1. The CDR3 is 16 amino acids. V shed 0 bases and J 3 bases; nucleotides not matched to a gene: 3. Germline CDR1 and CDR2: MGHRA and YSYEKL. CDR3 protein: CASSQERTGGYYGYTF. The CDR3 DNA reads as TGCGCCAGCAGCCAAGAAAGGACAGGGGGCTACTATGGCTACACCTTC.

The DNA of the CDR3 is TGCGCCAGCAGTGAGTTTACAGGGAACACTGAAGCTTTCTTT. Protein: CASSEFTGNTEAFF. The chain recombines TRBV10-2 with TRBJ1-1, with D tentatively TRBD1 (5 bases). There are 14 residues in the CDR3. The V end was cut by 1 base, the J end by 1 base, with 7 bases between. Germline V gene lookup returns CDR1 WSHSY and CDR2 SAAADI.

The chain employs TRBV28 and TRBJ2-1, with 11 bases aligning to TRBD2. The trim removed 6 bases at V and 5 bases at J, leaving 6 bases unmatched. Germline lookup yields CDR1 MDHEN and CDR2 SYDVKM. The CDR3 consists of 15 residues. The CDR3 protein is CASSRLAGGDNEQFF. The CDR3 bases are TGTGCCAGCAGCCGTCTAGCGGGAGGAGACAATGAGCAGTTCTTC.

V and J are TRBV6-1 and TRBJ1-6; D unclear. Trimming shortened V by 1 base and J by 7 bases, and 8 bases separated the two germline ends. Looked up from germline, CDR1 is MNHNS and CDR2 is SASEGT. The CDR3 contains 14 residues. For the CDR3, the DNA is TGTGCCAGCAGTGAAGGCAGGCAGAATTCACCCCTCCACTTT. Encoded protein: CASSEGRQNSPLHF.

The V and J genes are TRBV27 and TRBJ1-3; possible D gene TRBD1, 5 bases. Trimming took off 4 bases at V and 2 bases at J, with 15 bases between the two ends. This CDR3 spans 16 amino acids. Germline V lookup: CDR1 MNHEY, CDR2 SMNVEV (reference sequence). CDR3 sequence (DNA): TGTGCCAGCAGTTCTTTTGGGGCAGGAACTGGAAACACCATATATTTT. It yields the protein CASSSFGAGTGNTIYF.

The chain is built from TRBV9 and TRBJ2-1; TRBD2 matches 14 bases. The V gene end was trimmed by 3 bases and the J gene end by 4 bases; junction bases not matched to a gene: 12. This CDR3 is 19 amino acids long. Looked up from germline, CDR1 is SGDLS and CDR2 is YYNGEE. In DNA, the CDR3 is TGTGCCAGCAGCGGACCAACCGCGGGACTAGCGGGGGAATACAATGAGCAGTTCTTC. Protein: CASSGPTAGLAGEYNEQFF. The full variable domain, its missing parts supplied by reference TRBV9 and TRBJ2-1, is DSGVTQTPKHLITATGQRVTLRCSPRSGDLSVYWYQQSLDQGLQFLIQYYNGEERAKGNILERFSAQQFPDLHSELNLSSLELGDSALYFCASSGPTAGLAGEYNEQFFGPGTRLTVL.

The chain employs TRBV28 and TRBJ2-1; TRBD1 is a possible D gene (6 bases). Trimming left V 7 bases short and J 9 bases short, with 19 bases between. This CDR3 is built from 14 residues. CDR1 and CDR2 (germline): MDHEN, SYDVKM. This CDR3 reads CASNTAGVLGEQFF. CDR3 bases: TGTGCCAGCAATACGGCAGGGGTGTTAGGTGAGCAGTTCTTC.

The chain recombines TRBV6-5 with TRBJ1-3, with 8 bases lining up with TRBD1. The germline CDR1 and CDR2 sequences are MNHEY and SVGAGI. The CDR3 loop spans 15 amino acids. V was clipped by 0 bases and J by 8 bases; unmatched bases: 6. DNA for the CDR3: TGTGCCAGCAGTTACTCCTTGGACAGGGAGGACACCATATATTTT. Its translation: CASSYSLDREDTIYF.

The rearrangement joins TRBV29-1 to TRBJ2-5; D is possibly TRBD1 (5 bases). The CDR3 contains 12 residues. Trimming took off 4 bases at V and 4 bases at J, with 10 bases between the two ends. CDR1 is SQVTM and CDR2 is ANQGSEA in the germline V gene. The chain's CDR3 is CSVVSQVETQYF. In DNA, the CDR3 is TGCAGCGTTGTCTCACAGGTAGAGACCCAGTACTTC.